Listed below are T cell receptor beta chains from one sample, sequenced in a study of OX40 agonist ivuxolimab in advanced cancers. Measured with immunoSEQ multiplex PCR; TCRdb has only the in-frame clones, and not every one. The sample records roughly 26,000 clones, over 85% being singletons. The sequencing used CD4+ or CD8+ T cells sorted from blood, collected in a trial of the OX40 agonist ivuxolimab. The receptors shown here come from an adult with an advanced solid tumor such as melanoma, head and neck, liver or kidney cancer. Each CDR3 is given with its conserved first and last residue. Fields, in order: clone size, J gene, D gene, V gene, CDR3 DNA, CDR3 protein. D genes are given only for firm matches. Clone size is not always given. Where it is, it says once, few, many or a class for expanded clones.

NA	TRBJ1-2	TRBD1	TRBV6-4	TGTGCCACCAAGAATCCAGGGGGCGATGGCTACACCTTC	CATKNPGGDGYTF
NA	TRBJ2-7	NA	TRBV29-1	TGCAGCGTTGAGGAGACAGGTAACGAGCAGTACTTC	CSVEETGNEQYF
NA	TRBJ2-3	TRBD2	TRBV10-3	TGTGCCATCAGTGAGTCGACTAGCGGGGGCTTCACAGATACGCAGTATTTT	CAISESTSGGFTDTQYF
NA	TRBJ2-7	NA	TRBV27	TGTGCCACCGGAGCGACACCCACCTACGAGCAGTACTTC	CATGATPTYEQYF
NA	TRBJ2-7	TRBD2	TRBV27	TGTGCCAGCAGCTCTAGCGGGGGTTATGAGCAGTACTTC	CASSSSGGYEQYF
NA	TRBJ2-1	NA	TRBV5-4	TGTGCCAGCAGGAAAGGGGGTGAGCAGTTCTTC	CASRKGGEQFF
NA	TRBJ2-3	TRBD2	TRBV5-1	TGCGCCAGCAGCCCGGTAGGCGGACTAGCTCAAGGTTCTACGCAGTATTTT	CASSPVGGLAQGSTQYF
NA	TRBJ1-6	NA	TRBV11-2	TGTGCCAGCAGCCGAGGGGCAGGGGTTTATAATTCACCCCTCCACTTT	CASSRGAGVYNSPLHF
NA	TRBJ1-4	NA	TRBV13	TGTGCCAGCAGCTTGAGAGGGGAAGATGAAAAACTGTTTTTT	CASSLRGEDEKLFF
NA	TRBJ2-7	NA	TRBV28	TGTGCCAGCGGCCGGGACTACGAGCAGTACTTC	CASGRDYEQYF
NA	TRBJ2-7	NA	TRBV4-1	TGCGCCAGCAGCCATTCAAAGTATAGGGAGAACTACGAGCAGTACTTC	CASSHSKYRENYEQYF
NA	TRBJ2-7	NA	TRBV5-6	TGTGCCAGCAGCACGGACAGATACGAGCAGTACTTC	CASSTDRYEQYF
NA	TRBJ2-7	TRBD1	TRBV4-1	TGCGCCAGCAGCCCCTACGGGACAGGGTATTACGAGCAGTACTTC	CASSPYGTGYYEQYF
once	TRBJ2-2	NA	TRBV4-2	TGTGCCAGCAGCCAAGAAGGGGTAGTGAGTACCGGGGAGCTGTTTTTT	CASSQEGVVSTGELFF
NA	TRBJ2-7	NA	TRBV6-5	TGTGCCAGCAGTTACTCGTTAAACTACGAGCAGTACTTC	CASSYSLNYEQYF
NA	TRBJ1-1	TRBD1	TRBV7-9	TGTGCCAGCAGCTTAATGGGGACAGGGGCCCTGAACACTGAAGCTTTCTTT	CASSLMGTGALNTEAFF
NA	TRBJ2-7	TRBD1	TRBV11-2	TGTGCCAGCAGCTTAGTTGGGACAGGGGAATACGAGCAGTACTTC	CASSLVGTGEYEQYF
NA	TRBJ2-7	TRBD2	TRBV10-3	TGTGCCATCAGTGGTAGGGAGCTAGCGGGAGAGTACGAGCAGTACTTC	CAISGRELAGEYEQYF
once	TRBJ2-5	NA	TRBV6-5	TGTGCCAGCAGTTACGCCCAGCGGGCCCTCCCGGAGACCCAGTACTTC	CASSYAQRALPETQYF
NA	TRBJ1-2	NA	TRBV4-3	TGCGCCAGCAGCCAAGAATCCGGGGGTGGCTACACCTTC	CASSQESGGGYTF
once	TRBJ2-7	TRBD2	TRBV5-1	TGCGCCAGCGGCTTTTGGACTAGCGACTCCTACGAGCAGTACTTC	CASGFWTSDSYEQYF
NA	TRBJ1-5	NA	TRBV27	TGTGCCAGCAGACCAGGGATAAGCAATCAGCCCCAGCATTTT	CASRPGISNQPQHF
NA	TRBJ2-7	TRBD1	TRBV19	TGTGCCAGTAGTATAGATACAGGGGGCGGCGACGAGCAGTACTTC	CASSIDTGGGDEQYF
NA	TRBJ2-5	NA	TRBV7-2	TGTGCCAGCAGCTACTACGGGACAATACAAGAGACCCAGTACTTC	CASSYYGTIQETQYF
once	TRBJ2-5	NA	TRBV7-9	TGTGCCAGCAGCTTAGTGGGGACTGCAGAGACCCAGTACTTC	CASSLVGTAETQYF
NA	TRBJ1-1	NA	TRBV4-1	TGCGCCAGCAGCCCGGGGGCCAACACTGAAGCTTTCTTT	CASSPGANTEAFF
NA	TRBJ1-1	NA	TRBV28	TGTGCCAGCAGTCCATTAGTGGGACTCCGAAAGACTGAAGCTTTCTTT	CASSPLVGLRKTEAFF
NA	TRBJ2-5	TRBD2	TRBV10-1	TGCGCCAGCAGCGAGGGACTAGCGGGGAAGGTTGACGAGACCCAGTACTTC	CASSEGLAGKVDETQYF
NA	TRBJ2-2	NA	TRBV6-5	TGTGCCAGCACCGCCTTTTTAGCTTTCACCGGGGAGCTGTTTTTT	CASTAFLAFTGELFF
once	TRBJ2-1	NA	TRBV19	TGTGCCAGTAGTATTACGGGAATCTCCTACAATGAGCAGTTCTTC	CASSITGISYNEQFF
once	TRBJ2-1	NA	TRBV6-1	TGTGCCAGCAGTGCGACCCTCGAGCAGTTCTTC	CASSATLEQFF
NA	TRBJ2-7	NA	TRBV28	TGTGCCAGCAGTCGACGACTAGGCTACTACGAGCAGTACTTC	CASSRRLGYYEQYF
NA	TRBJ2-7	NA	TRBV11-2	TGTGCCAGCAGCTTAAGTGGGGCCGGGGGCCTCTACGAGCAGTACTTC	CASSLSGAGGLYEQYF
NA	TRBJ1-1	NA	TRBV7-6	TGTGCCAGCAGCCCCGGTGGAGGGGGACTCACTGAAGCTTTCTTT	CASSPGGGGLTEAFF
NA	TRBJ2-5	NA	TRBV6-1	TGTGCCAGCAGTGAGTTATTCCGGGGTCGCGAGGGGACCCAGTACTTC	CASSELFRGREGTQYF
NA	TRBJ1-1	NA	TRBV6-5	TGTGCCAGCAGTTACGGGGAAGAAGCTTTCTTT	CASSYGEEAFF
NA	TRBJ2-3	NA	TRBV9	TGTGCCAGCAGCGTAGGGGAATACGCAAACACAGATACGCAGTATTTT	CASSVGEYANTDTQYF
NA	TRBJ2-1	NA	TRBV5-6	TGTGCCAGCAGCTTATTGAGAGAACTCTACAATGAGCAGTTCTTC	CASSLLRELYNEQFF
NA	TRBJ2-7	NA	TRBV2	TGTGCCAGCAGTGAAGCGGGGAGAGCTCGATACGAGCAGTACTTC	CASSEAGRARYEQYF
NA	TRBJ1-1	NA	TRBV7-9	TGTGCCAGCAGCTCCGGGGGGCCTGAAGCTTTCTTT	CASSSGGPEAFF
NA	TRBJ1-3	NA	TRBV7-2	TGTGCCAGCAGCTTATCCAGCTCTGGAAACACCATATATTTT	CASSLSSSGNTIYF
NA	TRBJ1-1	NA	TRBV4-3	TGCGCCAGCAGCTTTAATCCTAATGAAGCTTTCTTT	CASSFNPNEAFF
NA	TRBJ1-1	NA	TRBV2	TGTGCCAGCAGTCCCCAGAACAGGGACACTGAAGCTTTCTTT	CASSPQNRDTEAFF
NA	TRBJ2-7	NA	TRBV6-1	TGTGCCAGCAGTGAAGTAGCCTTCTCTAAACTTGCCGAAGACGAGCAGTACTTC	CASSEVAFSKLAEDEQYF
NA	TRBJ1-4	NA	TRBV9	TGTGCCAGCAGCGTTGGACAGTTCTATGAAAAACTGTTTTTT	CASSVGQFYEKLFF
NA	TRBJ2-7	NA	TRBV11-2	TGTGCCAGCAGCTCCTCGTCCGCGACACCCGAGAGGTGGGAGCAGTACTTC	CASSSSSATPERWEQYF